This entry lists 28 T cell receptor beta chains sequenced from one sample in a study of cytomegalovirus exposure and HLA in healthy donors. Assay: immunoSEQ multiplex PCR; the TCRdb copy retains only in-frame clones and omits some. The table includes approximately 65,000 clones, almost 95% detected once. Sequencing input: PBMCs. These receptors were collected from a man aged 18 to 29 in good health and CMV-seropositive.

The CDR3 loop reads CASSPLGQTNTEAFF. The DNA for the CDR3 is TGTGCCAGCAGCCCTCTCGGACAGACGAACACTGAAGCTTTCTTT. The J gene is TRBJ1-1, the V gene TRBV9; TRBD1 is a possible D gene (6 bases). V was clipped by 4 bases and J by 1 base, with 14 bases between them. Germline loops: CDR1 SGDLS, CDR2 YYNGEE. This CDR3 has 15 residues.

The chain couples TRBV27 to TRBJ2-1; 7 bases match TRBD1. V dropped 1 base and J dropped 3; count of bases not matched to a gene: 9. Germline CDR1 MNHEY, CDR2 SMNVEV (reference sequence). This CDR3 region has 17 residues. CDR3 bases: TGTGCCAGCAGTTTATACCCTAGGGACAGAGTCTACAATGAGCAGTTCTTC. This translates into CASSLYPRDRVYNEQFF.

CDR3 in amino acids: CASRGRSDGGSPNNEQFF. The CDR3 bases are TGTGCCAGCAGGGGGAGGAGTGATGGCGGGAGTCCGAACAATGAGCAGTTCTTC. The rearrangement uses TRBV7-9 and TRBJ2-1; the match to TRBD2 covers 7 bases. Trimming at V came to 6 bases and at J to 5 bases, leaving 19 bases not matched to a gene. Germline V gene sequence: CDR1 SEHNR, CDR2 FQNEAQ (reference sequence). The CDR3 runs to 18 residues.

CDR3 nucleotides: TGTGCCAGCAGTTTAAAGGGAGACGGAGGGCAGCCCCAGCATTTT. The encoded protein is CASSLKGDGGQPQHF. V and J are TRBV28 and TRBJ1-5, with D unclear. Germline V gene sequence: CDR1 MDHEN, CDR2 SYDVKM. The CDR3 spans 15 residues. V was trimmed by 2 bases and J by 7 bases, leaving 15 bases between them.

The chain combines TRBV14 with TRBJ1-5; TRBD1 matches at 8 bases. The ends lost 4 bases at V and 2 bases at J; junction bases unmatched: 7. In germline, CDR1 is SGHDN, CDR2 FVKESK. The CDR3 has 16 amino acids. DNA of the CDR3: TGTGCCAGCAGCCCGGGACAGGACATTGGCAATCAGCCCCAGCATTTT. It is translated as CASSPGQDIGNQPQHF.

V gene TRBV28 combines with J gene TRBJ1-5; D is undetermined. V was clipped by 4 bases and J by 9 bases, with 25 bases between them. The germline CDR1 and CDR2 sequences are MDHEN and SYDVKM. The CDR3 totals 17 residues. CDR3 loop: CASSSISWEQALGPQHF. For the CDR3, the DNA is TGTGCCAGCAGTTCTATATCATGGGAGCAGGCCCTAGGGCCCCAGCATTTT.

The chain carries TRBV9 and TRBJ1-4; weak D call: TRBD1 (6 bases). This CDR3 is 16 amino acids long. V lost 4 bases to trimming and J lost 6 bases, with 19 bases between them. In germline, CDR1 is SGDLS, CDR2 YYNGEE. For the CDR3, the DNA is TGTGCCAGCAGCACCTCAGGGAGGGGGATAGATGAAAAACTGTTTTTT. It translates to CASSTSGRGIDEKLFF.

The genes are TRBV4-1 and TRBJ1-5; 7 bases align to TRBD1. The germline V gene has CDR1 MGHRA and CDR2 YSYEKL. This CDR3 has 16 amino acids. J was trimmed by 0 bases and V by 2 bases; bases with no gene match: 4. The CDR3 here is CASSQNRDSSNQPQHF. The CDR3 DNA reads TGCGCCAGCAGCCAAAACCGGGACAGTAGCAATCAGCCCCAGCATTTT.

V usage is TRBV4-2 and J usage is TRBJ2-7; possibly TRBD2 for D (5 bases). CDR1 is LGHNA and CDR2 is YNFKEQ in the germline V gene. CDR3 length: 15 amino acids. V was trimmed by 1 base and J by 5 bases, leaving 15 bases between them. The CDR3 sequence: CASSQALLAGHEQYF. As DNA, the CDR3 is TGTGCCAGCAGCCAAGCACTCCTAGCCGGCCACGAGCAGTACTTC.

This clone was seen more than once but under ten times. V is TRBV4-2 and J is TRBJ2-5; possibly TRBD2 for D (7 bases). This CDR3 has 17 amino acids. CDR1 is LGHNA and CDR2 is YNFKEQ in the germline V gene. Trimming stripped 3 bases from V and 4 bases from J, with 21 bases between. The CDR3 spells CASSQKEGGGGVETQYF. Here the CDR3 DNA reads TGTGCCAGCAGCCAGAAAGAGGGGGGAGGGGGTGTAGAGACCCAGTACTTC.

The table lists this clone with a few counts. This CDR3 is CASSARGAQHF. As DNA, the CDR3 is TGTGCCAGCAGTGCCAGGGGGGCCCAGCATTTT. V and J are TRBV2 and TRBJ1-5, with TRBD1 identical over 7 bases. The CDR3 has 11 residues. The ends lost 4 bases at V and 11 bases at J; junction bases unmatched: 2. CDR1 is SNHLY and CDR2 is FYNNEI in the germline V gene.

The chain couples TRBV5-6 to TRBJ2-1, with D maybe TRBD1 (5 bases). Trimming removed 1 base from V and 5 bases from J, with 16 bases in between. CDR3 length: 16 residues. Germline CDR1 and CDR2: SGHDT and YYEEEE. The CDR3 is CASSLWQGVKHNEQFF. The CDR3 DNA follows: TGTGCCAGCAGCTTGTGGCAGGGTGTTAAACACAATGAGCAGTTCTTC.

The chain recombines TRBV7-6 with TRBJ2-1, with D possibly matching TRBD2 (5 bases). Trimming shortened V by 5 bases and J by 0 bases, and 14 bases separated the two germline ends. Germline V gives CDR1 SGHVS, CDR2 FNYEAQ. This CDR3 spans 16 amino acids. The CDR3 sequence is CASSPGLAGSYNEQFF. Written as DNA, the CDR3 is TGTGCCAGCAGCCCTGGCCTGGCGGGCTCCTACAATGAGCAGTTCTTC.

This chain links TRBV28 with TRBJ1-2; D not resolved. The CDR3 runs to 17 residues. Trimming took 3 bases from V and 0 from J, leaving 17 bases between them. Germline V gene data show CDR1 as MDHEN and CDR2 as SYDVKM. The CDR3 DNA sequence: TGTGCCAGCAGTTTCCCACACGGAGGAGTAGCTAACTATGGCTACACCTTC. It codes for CASSFPHGGVANYGYTF.

CDR3 coding DNA: TGTGCCAGCAGTTACCCAAGGGTACTAAGGGACATCCTAAGCAGAAAGGAGGACAATGAGCAGTTCTTC. It encodes CASSYPRVLRDILSRKEDNEQFF. The rearrangement joins TRBV27 to TRBJ2-1; possible D gene TRBD1, 6 bases. Germline V gene data show CDR1 as MNHEY and CDR2 as SMNVEV (reference sequence). The CDR3 sequence is 23 residues long. V was cut by 4 bases and J by 5 bases, with 39 bases left in between.

This clone was seen once. The chain carries TRBV7-6 and TRBJ2-7, with 12 nucleotides matching TRBD2. Trimming at V came to 5 bases and at J to 4 bases, leaving 6 bases not matched to a gene. The CDR3 extends over 15 amino acids. Germline V gene lookup returns CDR1 SGHVS and CDR2 FNYEAQ. This CDR3 is CASSPRTSGGYEQYF. In DNA form, the CDR3 reads TGTGCCAGCAGCCCAAGAACTAGCGGGGGGTACGAGCAGTACTTC.

The chain couples TRBV25-1 to TRBJ1-5, with D hard to call. V was pared by 2 bases and J by 10 bases, with 15 bases between. CDR1 is MGHDK and CDR2 is SYGVNS in the germline V gene. This CDR3 comprises 14 residues. The CDR3, as DNA: TGTGCCAGCAGTGAAAGACAAGTTGTACAACCCCAGCATTTT. Amino acid sequence: CASSERQVVQPQHF.

This clone was observed once. The rearrangement uses TRBV18 and TRBJ1-2; no definite D call. Germline CDR1 is KGHSH and CDR2 is LQKENI. This CDR3 contains 13 residues. Trimming shortened V by 1 base and J by 7 bases, and 10 bases separated the two germline ends. The CDR3 sequence is CASSPLTEGGYTF. CDR3 DNA: TGTGCCAGCTCACCACTGACCGAGGGTGGCTACACCTTC.

This sequence joins TRBV6-5 and TRBJ2-7, with D possibly TRBD2 on 6 matching bases. Germline assignment: CDR1 MNHEY and CDR2 SVGAGI. This CDR3 region has 16 residues. The germline V and J ends were trimmed by 0 bases and 1 base, with 13 bases remaining between them. As DNA, the CDR3 is TGTGCCAGCAGTTACTCGTTCGGGGGAGGATCCTACGAGCAGTACTTC. It yields the protein CASSYSFGGGSYEQYF.

V and J are TRBV29-1 and TRBJ2-7, with 7 bases aligning to TRBD2. This CDR3 contains 13 residues. The germline V gene encodes CDR1 SQVTM and CDR2 ANQGSEA. The V gene end was trimmed by 7 bases and the J gene end by 2 bases; junction bases not matched to a gene: 8. Written as DNA, the CDR3 is TGCAGCGCCGCTAGCGGCTTCGCCTACGAGCAGTACTTC. Protein: CSAASGFAYEQYF.

The J gene is TRBJ2-7, the V gene TRBV9, with TRBD2 matching over 7 bases. The germline gives CDR1 SGDLS, CDR2 YYNGEE. The CDR3 contains 14 residues. The J segment lost 4 bases and the V segment lost 0 bases, leaving 4 bases of the junction unmatched. CDR3 sequence (DNA): TGTGCCAGCAGCGTAGGGCTAGCGGCTTACGAGCAGTACTTC. Translating gives CASSVGLAAYEQYF.

This sequence joins TRBV5-1 and TRBJ1-2, with D uncertain. CDR1 is SGHRS, CDR2 YFSETQ, per germline. The CDR3 has 14 residues. V lost 0 bases, J lost 8 bases, and 14 bases lay in between. The CDR3 is CASSLADRLGGYTF. In DNA form, the CDR3 reads TGCGCCAGCAGCTTGGCCGATCGACTTGGGGGCTACACCTTC.

This sequence joins TRBV6-6 and TRBJ2-1; D is perhaps TRBD2 (6 bases). The V end was cut by 0 bases, the J end by 6 bases, with 12 bases between. The CDR3 is 15 residues long. Germline CDR1 MNHNY, CDR2 SVGAGI (reference sequence). CDR3 in amino acids: CASSYSAGRVNEQFF. CDR3 DNA sequence: TGTGCCAGCAGTTACTCTGCCGGGAGAGTCAATGAGCAGTTCTTC.

This clone was seen just once. The chain carries TRBV28 and TRBJ2-7; perhaps TRBD2 as D (7 bases). V gave up 8 bases and J gave up 2 bases, with 16 bases separating them. The germline V gene encodes CDR1 MDHEN and CDR2 SYDVKM. The CDR3 extends over 14 amino acids. The DNA for the CDR3 is TGTGCCAGCGTGTCCGGGGGGCTCCCCTACGAGCAGTACTTC. This sequence encodes CASVSGGLPYEQYF.

CDR3 in DNA: TGTGCCAGCAGTCCCGGCGACGATCCCGGGGAGCAGTACTTC. It specifies CASSPGDDPGEQYF. The chain combines TRBV6-5 with TRBJ2-7; D not resolved. The CDR3 extends over 14 amino acids. Germline V gene data show CDR1 as MNHEY and CDR2 as SVGAGI. Trimming shortened V by 5 bases and J by 7 bases, and 18 bases separated the two germline ends.

The chain employs TRBV30 and TRBJ1-3, with D maybe TRBD1 (6 bases). The CDR3 is 13 residues long. Germline CDR1 is GTSNPN and CDR2 is SVGIG (reference sequence). The DNA of the CDR3 is TGTGCAACTCGGACAGTCTCTGGAAACACCATATATTTT. As protein: CATRTVSGNTIYF.

The chain joins TRBV5-1 to TRBJ2-2; 10 bases are a match to TRBD2. This CDR3 is 17 amino acids long. After removal of 0 bases from V and 1 base from J, the junction contained 3 bases not matched to a gene. Germline values: CDR1 SGHRS, CDR2 YFSETQ. The CDR3 here is CASSLEPSGRNTGELFF. CDR3 in DNA: TGCGCCAGCAGCTTGGAGCCTAGCGGGAGGAACACCGGGGAGCTGTTTTTT. The whole variable domain, filled in from reference TRBV5-1 and TRBJ2-2, reads KAGVTQTPRYLIKTRGQQVTLSCSPISGHRSVSWYQQTPGQGLQFLFEYFSETQRNKGNFPGRFSGRQFSNSRSEMNVSTLELGDSALYLCASSLEPSGRNTGELFFGEGSRLTVL.

The chain has TRBV27 and TRBJ1-1; no definite D call. The ends were cut back, 5 bases at V and 4 bases at J, with 11 bases in the middle. The CDR3 length is 13 residues. Germline V gene lookup returns CDR1 MNHEY and CDR2 SMNVEV (reference sequence). The CDR3 DNA sequence: TGTGCCAGCAGTCTAGGGCGGGGCACTGAAGCTTTCTTT. Protein sequence: CASSLGRGTEAFF.